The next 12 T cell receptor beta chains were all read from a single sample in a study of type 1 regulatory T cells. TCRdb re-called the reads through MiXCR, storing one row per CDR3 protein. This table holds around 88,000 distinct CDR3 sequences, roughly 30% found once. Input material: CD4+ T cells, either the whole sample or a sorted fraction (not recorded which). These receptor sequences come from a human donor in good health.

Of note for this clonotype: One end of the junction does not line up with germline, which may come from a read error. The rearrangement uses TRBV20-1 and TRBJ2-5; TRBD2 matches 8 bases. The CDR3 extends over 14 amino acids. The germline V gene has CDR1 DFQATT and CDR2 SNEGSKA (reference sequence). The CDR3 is CSSRIPGGRENQYF. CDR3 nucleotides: TGCAGTTCACGAATACCGGGGGGGAGAGAGAACCAGTACTTC.

CDR3 residues: CASSSQEFSGNTIYF. The CDR3 DNA follows: TGTGCCAGCAGCTCACAGGAATTCTCTGGAAACACCATATATTTT. The chain has TRBV7-9 and TRBJ1-3, with D possibly being TRBD1 (5 bases). The CDR3 consists of 15 residues. V lost 4 bases, J lost 0 bases, and 10 bases lay in between. Germline V gives CDR1 SEHNR, CDR2 FQNEAQ (reference sequence).

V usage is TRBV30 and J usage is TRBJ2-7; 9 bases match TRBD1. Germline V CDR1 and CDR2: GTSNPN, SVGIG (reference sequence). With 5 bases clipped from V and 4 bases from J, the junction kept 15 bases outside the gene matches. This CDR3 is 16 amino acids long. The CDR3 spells CAWASGYRGQVYEQYF. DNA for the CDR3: TGTGCCTGGGCATCGGGTTACAGGGGGCAAGTATACGAGCAGTACTTC.

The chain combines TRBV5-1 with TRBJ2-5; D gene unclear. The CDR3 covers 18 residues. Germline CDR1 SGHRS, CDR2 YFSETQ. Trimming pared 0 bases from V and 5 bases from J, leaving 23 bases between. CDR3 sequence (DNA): TGCGCCAGCAGCTTGGCCTTGAGGTCAGTGGCAGTTTTGGAGACCCAGTACTTC. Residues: CASSLALRSVAVLETQYF.

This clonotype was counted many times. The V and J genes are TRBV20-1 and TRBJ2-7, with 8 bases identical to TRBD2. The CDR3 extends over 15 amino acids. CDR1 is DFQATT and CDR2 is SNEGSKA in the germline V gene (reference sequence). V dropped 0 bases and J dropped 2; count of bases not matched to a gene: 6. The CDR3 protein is CSARDHGRGAYEQYF. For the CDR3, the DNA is TGCAGTGCTAGAGATCACGGGAGGGGGGCCTACGAGCAGTACTTC.

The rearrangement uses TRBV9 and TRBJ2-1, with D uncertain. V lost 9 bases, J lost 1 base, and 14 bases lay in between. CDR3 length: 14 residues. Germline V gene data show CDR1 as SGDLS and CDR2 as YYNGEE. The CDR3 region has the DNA TGTGCCACTTCCGACTCTCTTTCCTACAATGAGCAGTTCTTC. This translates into CATSDSLSYNEQFF.

CDR3 nucleotide sequence: TGCGCCAGCAGCTCGCTTGGACCTGGGAACTCCTACGAGCAGTACTTC. This encodes CASSSLGPGNSYEQYF. V gene TRBV5-1 combines with J gene TRBJ2-7; D is unclear. CDR1 is SGHRS, CDR2 YFSETQ, per germline. The CDR3 extends over 16 amino acids. With 3 bases removed from V and 0 bases from J, the gap between germline ends came to 16 bases.

DNA of the CDR3: TGTGCTAGTGGTTTGTCAGGGGGCTGGAATCAGCCCCAGCATTTT. Translating it yields CASGLSGGWNQPQHF. This rearrangement joins TRBV12-5 to TRBJ1-5, with 8 bases matching TRBD1. Trimming took 2 bases from V and 4 from J; bases not matched to a gene: 4. CDR3 length: 15 amino acids. The germline V gene has CDR1 LGHNT and CDR2 FRNRAP.

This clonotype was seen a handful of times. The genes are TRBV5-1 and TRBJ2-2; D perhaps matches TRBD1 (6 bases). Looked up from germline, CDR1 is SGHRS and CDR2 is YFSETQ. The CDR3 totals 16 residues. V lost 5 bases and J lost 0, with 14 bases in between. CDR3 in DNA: TGCGCCAGCAGAGTCACAGGGTTCCCGAACACCGGGGAGCTGTTTTTT. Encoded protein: CASRVTGFPNTGELFF.

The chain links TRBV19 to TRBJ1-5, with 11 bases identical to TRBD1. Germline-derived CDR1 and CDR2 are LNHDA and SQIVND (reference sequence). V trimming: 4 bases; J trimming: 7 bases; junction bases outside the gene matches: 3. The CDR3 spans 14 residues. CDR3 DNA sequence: TGTGCCAGTAGTACAGGACAGGGGGCCCAGCCCCAGCATTTT. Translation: CASSTGQGAQPQHF.

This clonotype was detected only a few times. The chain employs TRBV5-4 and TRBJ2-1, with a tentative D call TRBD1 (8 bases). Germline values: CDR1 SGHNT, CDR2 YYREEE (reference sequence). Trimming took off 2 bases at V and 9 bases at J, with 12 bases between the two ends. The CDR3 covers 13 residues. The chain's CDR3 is CASSLQGGVEQFF. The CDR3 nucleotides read TGTGCCAGCAGCTTACAGGGGGGGGTTGAGCAGTTCTTC.

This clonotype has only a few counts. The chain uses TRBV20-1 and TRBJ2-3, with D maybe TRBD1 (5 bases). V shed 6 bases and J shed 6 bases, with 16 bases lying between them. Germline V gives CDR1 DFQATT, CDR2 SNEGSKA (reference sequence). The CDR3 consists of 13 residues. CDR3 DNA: TGCAGTGCAACCAGGGTCATTCGTGATACGCAGTATTTT. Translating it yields CSATRVIRDTQYF.